The 18 T cell receptor beta chains given below trace back to one sample, sequenced in a study of cytomegalovirus exposure and HLA in healthy donors. Primers: 60 Vbeta forward and 13 Jbeta reverse. Assay: immunoSEQ multiplex PCR; the TCRdb copy retains only in-frame clones and omits some. The table shows some 120,000 clones, with approximately 84% occurring only once. Sequences were obtained from PBMCs. Every receptor here comes from a man younger than 35 in good health and CMV-seropositive.

V gene TRBV9 combines with J gene TRBJ1-1; D is unclear. The CDR3 length is 13 residues. CDR1 is SGDLS and CDR2 is YYNGEE in the germline V gene. Trimming left V 0 bases short and J 3 bases short, with 6 bases between. The DNA of the CDR3 is TGTGCCAGCAGCGTAGACGGGGACACTGAAGCTTTCTTT. Its translation is CASSVDGDTEAFF. Variable domain in full (rest from reference TRBV9 and TRBJ1-1): DSGVTQTPKHLITATGQRVTLRCSPRSGDLSVYWYQQSLDQGLQFLIQYYNGEERAKGNILERFSAQQFPDLHSELNLSSLELGDSALYFCASSVDGDTEAFFGQGTRLTVV.

The genes are TRBV23-1 and TRBJ2-1, with TRBD1 as a possible D gene (6 bases). TRBV23-1 is noted as an ORF with a role that remains uncertain. The CDR3 is made up of 15 amino acids. Trimming cost V 8 bases and J 5 bases, with 19 bases left between them. DNA for the CDR3: TGCGCCAGCTCTAAAGGGGGACATTGTGACAATGAGCAGTTCTTC. Residues: CASSKGGHCDNEQFF.

V usage is TRBV15 and J usage is TRBJ2-7; 9 nucleotides match TRBD2. The CDR3 covers 17 residues. Germline V gene sequence: CDR1 LNHNV, CDR2 YYDKDF (reference sequence). The V gene end was trimmed by 0 bases and the J gene end by 0 bases; junction bases not matched to a gene: 6. The CDR3 bases are TGTGCCACCAGCAGAGAACCTCTTAGCGGGAGCTCCTACGAGCAGTACTTC. It is translated as CATSREPLSGSSYEQYF.

The chain combines TRBV11-2 with TRBJ2-1; D unclear. The CDR3 has 13 residues. V was trimmed by 2 bases and J by 4 bases, leaving 6 bases between them. Germline values: CDR1 SGHAT, CDR2 FQNNGV. CDR3 nucleotides: TGTGCCAGCAGCTTAACCCGGTACAATGAGCAGTTCTTC. This translates into CASSLTRYNEQFF.

J is TRBJ2-2 and V is TRBV7-9, with D possibly matching TRBD2 (7 bases). CDR3 length equals 16 residues. V was pared by 4 bases and J by 5 bases, with 17 bases between. In germline, CDR1 is SEHNR, CDR2 FQNEAQ (reference sequence). In nucleotides, the CDR3 is TGTGCCAGCAGCTCCCCCGGGGGGCGTTTTACCGGGGAGCTGTTTTTT. This sequence encodes CASSSPGGRFTGELFF.

V gene TRBV21-1 combines with J gene TRBJ2-7; the table's D call, TRBD2, has no DNA check behind it. TRBV21-1 is flagged as a pseudogene. There are 12 residues in the CDR3. CDR3 in amino acids: CASSTLSGEQYF. The CDR3 nucleotides read TGTGCCAGCAGCACCTTATCCGGGGAGCAGTACTTC.

CDR3 sequence: CASSENRGRGGLDTQYF. CDR3 bases: TGTGCCAGCAGTGAGAACAGGGGGCGGGGAGGCTTAGATACGCAGTATTTT. The chain joins TRBV6-1 to TRBJ2-3, with 9 nucleotides matching TRBD1. The V gene's germline CDR1 is MNHNS and CDR2 SASEGT. This CDR3 is built from 17 residues. With 3 bases clipped from V and 5 bases from J, the junction kept 12 bases outside the gene matches.

The chain carries TRBV5-8 and TRBJ1-1; D may be TRBD1 (6 bases). V lost 4 bases to trimming and J lost 5 bases, with 9 bases between them. Germline V lookup: CDR1 SGHTS, CDR2 YDEGEE. This CDR3 has 12 amino acids. The CDR3 here is CASSQGWTEAFF. The CDR3 bases are TGTGCCAGCAGCCAGGGGTGGACTGAAGCTTTCTTT.

Comment on this clone: A read error may produce the germline difference seen at one junction end. The chain employs TRBV6-1 and TRBJ1-2, with 9 nucleotides matching TRBD1. The germline V gene encodes CDR1 MNHNS and CDR2 SASEGT. There are 15 residues in the CDR3. The CDR3 protein is CASSEGTGSNYGYTF. CDR3 sequence (DNA): TGTGCCAGCAGCGAAGGGACAGGGTCTAACTATGGCTACACCTTC.

The V and J genes are TRBV10-2 and TRBJ2-3, with 12 bases that match TRBD2. Per germline, CDR1 WSHSY and CDR2 SAAADI. The CDR3 runs 16 residues. Trimming took 0 bases from V and 3 from J; bases not matched to a gene: 1. CDR3: CASSESTSGSTDTQYF. The CDR3, as DNA: TGCGCCAGCAGTGAGTCGACTAGCGGGAGTACAGATACGCAGTATTTT.

This rearrangement joins TRBV5-1 to TRBJ2-7; 10 bases are a match to TRBD2. The germline V gene has CDR1 SGHRS and CDR2 YFSETQ. The J segment lost 0 bases and the V segment lost 2 bases, leaving 2 bases of the junction unmatched. The CDR3 is 15 residues long. The CDR3 nucleotides read TGCGCCAGCAGCTTAGCGGGAGGGGCCTCCTACGAGCAGTACTTC. This sequence encodes CASSLAGGASYEQYF.

V usage is TRBV5-5 and J usage is TRBJ1-4; D not certain. The CDR3 has 14 amino acids. V was trimmed by 2 bases and J by 3 bases, leaving 8 bases between them. Germline values: CDR1 SGHKS, CDR2 YYEKEE (reference sequence). CDR3 nucleotides: TGTGCCAGCAGCTTCCCGTGGCCTAATGAAAAACTGTTTTTT. Translation gives CASSFPWPNEKLFF.

The chain employs TRBV4-3 and TRBJ2-2, with 11 bases lining up with TRBD1. J lost 6 bases, V lost 0 bases, and 3 bases had no gene match. Per germline, CDR1 LGHNA and CDR2 YSLEER. This CDR3 region has 16 residues. CDR3 bases: TGCGCCAGCAGCCAAGATCGGACAGGGGGCCCCGGGGAGCTGTTTTTT. Its protein is CASSQDRTGGPGELFF.

A few counts support this clone. The chain couples TRBV18 to TRBJ1-3; 8 bases map to TRBD1. Germline CDR1 KGHSH, CDR2 LQKENI. This CDR3 region has 15 residues. V shed 2 bases and J 0 bases; nucleotides not matched to a gene: 0. The CDR3 here is CASSPTGGSGNTIYF. The CDR3 DNA reads TGTGCCAGCTCACCAACAGGGGGCTCTGGAAACACCATATATTTT.

V gene TRBV4-3 combines with J gene TRBJ1-5; 11 nucleotides align to TRBD1. Per the germline V gene, CDR1 is LGHNA and CDR2 is YSLEER. This CDR3 has 21 amino acids. Trimming removed 0 bases from V and 3 bases from J; junction bases left unmatched: 16. The CDR3 protein is CASSQDPIMGGQGVVNQPQHF. In DNA, the CDR3 is TGCGCCAGCAGCCAAGATCCGATAATGGGGGGACAGGGGGTTGTCAATCAGCCCCAGCATTTT.

The chain uses TRBV5-1 and TRBJ2-5, with D possibly matching TRBD1 (6 bases). V was trimmed by 7 bases and J by 4 bases, leaving 20 bases between them. The germline V gene has CDR1 SGHRS and CDR2 YFSETQ. This CDR3 contains 15 residues. This chain's CDR3 is CASALASEGVETQYF. CDR3 DNA sequence: TGCGCCAGCGCCTTAGCTTCCGAGGGGGTAGAGACCCAGTACTTC. Variable domain in full (rest from reference TRBV5-1 and TRBJ2-5): KAGVTQTPRYLIKTRGQQVTLSCSPISGHRSVSWYQQTPGQGLQFLFEYFSETQRNKGNFPGRFSGRQFSNSRSEMNVSTLELGDSALYLCASALASEGVETQYFGPGTRLLVL.

This clone appeared a few times. The chain combines TRBV6-6 with TRBJ2-6, with a tentative D call TRBD1 (6 bases). Trimming left V 7 bases short and J 4 bases short, with 14 bases between. The CDR3 has 15 amino acids. Germline lookup yields CDR1 MNHNY and CDR2 SVGAGI (reference sequence). CDR3 in DNA: TGTGCCAGCATTCATTTCCAGGGGGGGGCCAACGTCCTGACTTTC. Its protein is CASIHFQGGANVLTF.

This rearrangement joins TRBV10-1 to TRBJ2-5; the match to TRBD1 covers 11 bases. The V and J ends lost 7 bases and 5 bases, in that order; junction bases with no gene match: 18. The CDR3 contains 18 residues. Germline V gene sequence: CDR1 WNHNN, CDR2 SYGVQD (reference sequence). The CDR3 region is CASTRLPGTGGDPETQYF. CDR3 nucleotide sequence: TGCGCCAGCACCAGACTTCCCGGGACAGGGGGTGATCCGGAGACCCAGTACTTC.